One and the same sample provided the 24 T cell receptor beta chains below, sequenced in a study of siplizumab effects on memory and regulatory T cells. Assay used: immunoSEQ multiplex PCR; TCRdb lists only in-frame clones, some missing. Of 65,000 to 85,000 clones detected, 93% appear once; the ten largest clones hold approximately 4.5%. Sequenced material: CD8+ T cells sorted from blood. Receptor source: a human donor in good health.

CDR3 region: CASSDRLNYGYTF. DNA for the CDR3: TGTGCCAGCAGCGACAGGCTCAACTATGGCTACACCTTC. This chain links TRBV5-6 with TRBJ1-2; tentatively, D is TRBD1 (6 bases). The germline gives CDR1 SGHDT, CDR2 YYEEEE. Trimming stripped 4 bases from V and 2 bases from J, with 9 bases between. The CDR3 extends over 13 amino acids.

V gene TRBV6-5 combines with J gene TRBJ2-5, with 11 nucleotides matching TRBD2. V lost 0 bases to trimming and J lost 4 bases; unmatched junction nucleotides: 4. The CDR3 length is 16 residues. Germline V CDR1 and CDR2: MNHEY, SVGAGI. CDR3 sequence: CASSYSSSGGGETQYF. The CDR3 nucleotides read TGTGCCAGCAGTTACTCGAGTAGCGGGGGGGGAGAGACCCAGTACTTC.

The chain has TRBV27 and TRBJ2-7, with 10 bases fitting TRBD2. The CDR3 spans 15 residues. Unmatched junction bases numbered 4, after V lost 5 bases and J lost 0 bases. CDR1 MNHEY and CDR2 SMNVEV come from the germline V gene (reference sequence). The CDR3 loop is CASSIIAGGSYEQYF. The CDR3 nucleotides are TGTGCCAGCAGTATCATAGCGGGGGGCTCCTACGAGCAGTACTTC.

The V and J genes are TRBV9 and TRBJ2-7, with 7 bases that match TRBD1. V gave up 3 bases and J gave up 3 bases; unmatched junction bases: 6. The CDR3 has 14 residues. The germline CDR1 and CDR2 sequences are SGDLS and YYNGEE. Here the CDR3 DNA reads TGTGCCAGCAGCGCCTCGGACAGGTACTACGAGCAGTACTTC. It encodes CASSASDRYYEQYF.

The V call is TRBV28, the J call TRBJ1-5, with TRBD1 identical over 8 bases. The ends lost 8 bases at V and 3 bases at J; junction bases unmatched: 9. Germline V CDR1 and CDR2: MDHEN, SYDVKM. The CDR3 sequence is 15 residues long. CDR3 nucleotides: TGTGCCAGCCGCCCGACAGGGGTCTACAATCAGCCCCAGCATTTT. Protein sequence: CASRPTGVYNQPQHF. Looking up the rest from reference TRBV28 and TRBJ1-5 gives the full variable domain: DVKVTQSSRYLVKRTGEKVFLECVQDMDHENMFWYRQDPGLGLRLIYFSYDVKMKEKGDIPEGYSVSREKKERFSLILESASTNQTSMYLCASRPTGVYNQPQHFGDGTRLSIL.

A single count supports this clone. This chain connects TRBV2 to TRBJ2-7; tentatively, D is TRBD1 (6 bases). From germline, CDR1 is SNHLY and CDR2 FYNNEI. The CDR3 is 13 residues long. Trimming took 9 bases from V and 1 from J, leaving 13 bases between them. In nucleotides, the CDR3 is TGTGCCAGTCTTTGGACAGAGTCCTACGAGCAGTACTTC. Translation gives CASLWTESYEQYF. The complete variable domain, with remaining parts taken from reference TRBV2 and TRBJ2-7, reads EPEVTQTPSHQVTQMGQEVILRCVPISNHLYFYWYRQILGQKVEFLVSFYNNEISEKSEIFDDQFSVERPDGSNFTLKIRSTKLEDSAMYFCASLWTESYEQYFGPGTRLTVT.

The chain links TRBV19 to TRBJ1-2; D ambiguous. The CDR3 totals 14 residues. Trimming stripped 4 bases from V and 6 bases from J, with 15 bases between. Germline V gene data show CDR1 as LNHDA and CDR2 as SQIVND (reference sequence). CDR3 DNA sequence: TGTGCCAGTAGTAATGAGTTGTGGGCCCATGGCTACACCTTC. The encoded protein is CASSNELWAHGYTF.

The chain employs TRBV9 and TRBJ1-2, with a possible D match to TRBD1 (5 bases). CDR1 and CDR2 (germline): SGDLS, YYNGEE. The CDR3 totals 14 residues. The V end was cut by 0 bases, the J end by 8 bases, with 14 bases between. CDR3 region: CASSVELGAGGYTF. CDR3 sequence (DNA): TGTGCCAGCAGCGTAGAATTGGGAGCAGGGGGCTACACCTTC. Full variable domain (rest looked up from reference TRBV9 and TRBJ1-2): DSGVTQTPKHLITATGQRVTLRCSPRSGDLSVYWYQQSLDQGLQFLIQYYNGEERAKGNILERFSAQQFPDLHSELNLSSLELGDSALYFCASSVELGAGGYTFGSGTRLTVV.

This clone appeared once. The CDR3 here is CASEDSSSYNEQFF. DNA for the CDR3: TGTGCCAGCGAGGACTCAAGCTCCTACAATGAGCAGTTCTTC. This chain links TRBV7-9 with TRBJ2-1, with D possibly matching TRBD2 (5 bases). The CDR3 runs 14 residues. From germline, CDR1 is SEHNR and CDR2 FQNEAQ (reference sequence). V lost 8 bases and J lost 0, with 11 bases in between. Drawing the rest from reference TRBV7-9 and TRBJ2-1, the complete variable domain is DTGVSQNPRHKITKRGQNVTFRCDPISEHNRLYWYRQTLGQGPEFLTYFQNEAQLEKSRLLSDRFSAERPKGSFSTLEIQRTEQGDSAMYLCASEDSSSYNEQFFGPGTRLTVL.

This clone showed up just a few times. This CDR3 is CASREDRGREQPQHF. The DNA of the CDR3 is TGTGCCAGTAGGGAGGACAGGGGGCGGGAACAGCCCCAGCATTTT. The rearrangement joins TRBV19 to TRBJ1-5, with TRBD1 matching over 11 bases. The V gene's germline CDR1 is LNHDA and CDR2 SQIVND (reference sequence). The V and J ends lost 6 bases and 7 bases, in that order; junction bases with no gene match: 8. The CDR3 has 15 amino acids.

The rearrangement links TRBV7-2 to TRBJ2-3; a possible D gene is TRBD2 (7 bases). V lost 1 base, J lost 6 bases, and 17 bases lay in between. Germline CDR1 is SGHTA and CDR2 is FQGNSA. The CDR3 totals 16 residues. The CDR3 DNA reads TGTGCCAGCAGCTTAGTTGGGGGGGGGCCTGCTGATACGCAGTATTTT. Translation: CASSLVGGGPADTQYF.

The genes are TRBV7-9 and TRBJ1-3; tentatively, D is TRBD1 (5 bases). Germline V gene data show CDR1 as SEHNR and CDR2 as FQNEAQ (reference sequence). This CDR3 spans 19 amino acids. V was clipped by 2 bases and J by 1 base, with 21 bases between them. The CDR3: CASSLPAGREPLSGNTIYF. The CDR3, as DNA: TGTGCCAGCAGCTTACCGGCAGGGCGGGAACCTTTATCTGGAAACACCATATATTTT.

This chain joins TRBV5-4 and TRBJ1-1; D gene ambiguous. CDR1 and CDR2 from the germline V gene are SGHNT and YYREEE (reference sequence). V lost 4 bases and J 4 bases, leaving 11 bases between the germline ends. The CDR3 covers 13 residues. In nucleotides, the CDR3 is TGTGCCAGCAGCCTTAGTGTTTCCACTGAAGCTTTCTTT. Amino acids: CASSLSVSTEAFF. The full variable domain, completed using reference TRBV5-4 and TRBJ1-1, is ETGVTQSPTHLIKTRGQQVTLRCSSQSGHNTVSWYQQALGQGPQFIFQYYREEENGRGNFPPRFSGLQFPNYSSELNVNALELDDSALYLCASSLSVSTEAFFGQGTRLTVV.

The chain carries TRBV29-1 and TRBJ2-2; the match to TRBD2 covers 7 bases. J gave up 2 bases and V 5 bases, and 11 bases lay outside the gene matches. This CDR3 is 16 amino acids long. Germline CDR1 SQVTM, CDR2 ANQGSEA. The CDR3: CSVRPTSGENTGELFF. CDR3 DNA sequence: TGCAGCGTTCGCCCCACCAGCGGGGAAAACACCGGGGAGCTGTTTTTT.

For the CDR3, the DNA is TGTGCCAGCAGCAAAGCCCGGGACGGGGGCTACACCTTC. Encoded protein: CASSKARDGGYTF. This sequence joins TRBV21-1 and TRBJ1-2. TRBV21-1 is noted as a pseudogene. The CDR3 contains 13 residues.

This clone was seen a few times. The chain recombines TRBV27 with TRBJ2-3; D gene uncertain. Germline lookup yields CDR1 MNHEY and CDR2 SMNVEV (reference sequence). Trimming stripped 8 bases from V and 6 bases from J, with 9 bases between. The CDR3 length is 11 residues. The CDR3 protein is CASDIADTQYF. In DNA, the CDR3 is TGTGCCAGCGACATTGCGGATACGCAGTATTTT.

V gene TRBV27 combines with J gene TRBJ2-7; possible D gene TRBD2, 6 bases. The CDR3 contains 15 residues. The germline V and J ends were trimmed by 6 bases and 1 base, with 16 bases remaining between them. The germline V gene has CDR1 MNHEY and CDR2 SMNVEV (reference sequence). The CDR3 bases are TGTGCCAGCAGCCCCCGGGACTTACTATCCTACGAGCAGTACTTC. Translation: CASSPRDLLSYEQYF.

The chain joins TRBV4-2 to TRBJ2-5, with D unclear. The DNA end is a closer match to TRBJ2-7, so the J assignment may be wrong. Germline CDR1 LGHNA, CDR2 YNFKEQ. The CDR3 has 10 amino acids. Here the CDR3 reads CASSGNEQYF. CDR3 DNA sequence: TGTGCCAGCAGTGGGAACGAGCAGTACTTC.

The chain is built from TRBV5-4 and TRBJ2-3; maybe TRBD2 (5 bases). CDR3 length equals 13 residues. Deletions cut 4 bases from V and 8 bases from J, with 14 bases between. From germline, CDR1 is SGHNT and CDR2 YYREEE (reference sequence). Here the CDR3 reads CASSDRTVGTQYF. CDR3 DNA: TGTGCCAGCAGCGACCGGACTGTGGGTACGCAGTATTTT. The full variable domain, its missing parts supplied by reference TRBV5-4 and TRBJ2-3, is ETGVTQSPTHLIKTRGQQVTLRCSSQSGHNTVSWYQQALGQGPQFIFQYYREEENGRGNFPPRFSGLQFPNYSSELNVNALELDDSALYLCASSDRTVGTQYFGPGTRLTVL.

This chain uses TRBV6-4 with TRBJ1-1; D gene ambiguous. V dropped 7 bases and J dropped 3 bases, with 15 bases sitting between them. The V gene's germline CDR1 is MRHNA and CDR2 SNTAGT. The CDR3 runs 14 residues. The DNA for the CDR3 is TGTGCCAGCACCCGAACGCCTGGTGACACTGAAGCTTTCTTT. This sequence encodes CASTRTPGDTEAFF.

The gene calls are TRBV7-2 and TRBJ1-2; D might be TRBD1 (5 bases). V lost 6 bases to trimming and J lost 3 bases, with 11 bases between them. Germline values: CDR1 SGHTA, CDR2 FQGNSA. The CDR3 length is 13 residues. The CDR3 loop reads CASRQQEDYGYTF. In DNA, the CDR3 is TGTGCCAGCAGACAACAGGAGGACTATGGCTACACCTTC.

The rearrangement uses TRBV13 and TRBJ2-3, with 9 bases fitting TRBD2. The CDR3 sequence is 16 residues long. Germline-derived CDR1 and CDR2 are PRHDT and FYEKMQ (reference sequence). The V segment lost 5 bases and the J segment 8 bases; nucleotides outside the gene matches: 14. CDR3 sequence reads: CASSPNEGLARVTQYF. The CDR3 DNA reads TGTGCCAGCAGCCCTAACGAGGGACTAGCAAGAGTTACGCAGTATTTT.

CDR3: CASSPGGTDYGYTF. The CDR3 coding sequence is TGTGCCAGTAGCCCGGGGGGGACGGATTATGGCTACACCTTC. The chain is built from TRBV19 and TRBJ1-2; tentative D call: TRBD1 (5 bases). Germline-derived CDR1 and CDR2 are LNHDA and SQIVND (reference sequence). The CDR3 loop spans 14 amino acids. V lost 6 bases and J lost 5, with 16 bases in between.

CDR3 region: CASSLEIVGVEAFF. CDR3 sequence (DNA): TGTGCCAGCAGCTTGGAAATTGTTGGGGTTGAAGCTTTCTTT. The chain is built from TRBV5-6 and TRBJ1-1, with no clear D. This CDR3 comprises 14 residues. Germline V CDR1 and CDR2: SGHDT, YYEEEE. The V end was cut by 0 bases, the J end by 7 bases, with 13 bases between.